This is a list of T cell receptor beta chains from one sample in a study of T cells after yellow fever vaccination. From the 5' RACE reads, TCRdb called clonotypes with MiXCR, one entry per CDR3 protein. The repertoire consists of 200,000 to 300,000 distinct CDR3 sequences, with about an eighth occurring once and the leading ten covering 0.4% to 0.55%. The sequencing here drew on CD4+ T cells sorted from PBMCs, taken 45 days after the yellow fever booster vaccination. The receptor set was obtained from a young man who received the YFV17D yellow fever vaccine. The CDR3 runs from the conserved cysteine through the conserved F or W. The order of the fields is J gene, clone size, D gene, V gene, CDR3 DNA, CDR3 protein. The D gene is left open where the match is weak. Only part of the rows carry a size: once, few, many, or a class if the clone is expanded.

J: TRBJ2-3
size: few
D: .
V: TRBV2
DNA: TGTGCCAGCAGTGAACTAGATACGCAGTATTTT
CDR3: CASSELDTQYF

J: TRBJ2-4
size: few
D: .
V: TRBV28
DNA: TGTGCCAGCAGTTTAACCAAAAACATTCAGTACTTC
CDR3: CASSLTKNIQYF

J: TRBJ2-7
size: many
D: TRBD1
V: TRBV7-9
DNA: TGTGCCAGCAGCTCCCCCGGACAGGGGAACTACGAGCAGTACTTC
CDR3: CASSSPGQGNYEQYF

J: TRBJ1-1
size: .
D: .
V: TRBV2
DNA: TGTGCCAGCAGTGTGATGGCGAACACTGAAGCTTTCTTT
CDR3: CASSVMANTEAFF

J: TRBJ2-2
size: .
D: .
V: TRBV20-1
DNA: TGCAGTGCTAGAGTTCGGACACCGAACACCGGGGAGCTGTTTTTT
CDR3: CSARVRTPNTGELFF

J: TRBJ2-7
size: many
D: TRBD2
V: TRBV7-2
DNA: TGTGCCAGCAGCTTAGCACTAGCGGTGGGTGATGGGGCCTACGAGCAGTACTTC
CDR3: CASSLALAVGDGAYEQYF

J: TRBJ1-4
size: .
D: .
V: TRBV13
DNA: TGTGCCTCGTCCCGGGCCCCCGGTAGGGAAAAACTGTTTTTT
CDR3: CASSRAPGREKLFF

J: TRBJ2-2
size: few
D: TRBD2
V: TRBV7-9
DNA: TGTGCCAGCAGCATCACTAGCGGGATGGTCGGGGAGCTGTTTTTT
CDR3: CASSITSGMVGELFF

J: TRBJ2-5
size: .
D: .
V: TRBV7-2
DNA: TGTGCTACGAGAGGGAGGCGGGAGACCCAGTACTTC
CDR3: CATRGRRETQYF

J: TRBJ1-6
size: .
D: TRBD1
V: TRBV10-3
DNA: TGTGCCATCAGCCCATCGACAGGGGTAAACTCACCCCTCCACTTT
CDR3: CAISPSTGVNSPLHF

J: TRBJ2-5
size: .
D: .
V: TRBV2
DNA: TGTGCCAGCAGTGTGCGACAGGCCCAAGAGACCCAGTACTTC
CDR3: CASSVRQAQETQYF

J: TRBJ2-6
size: once
D: .
V: TRBV5-5
DNA: TGTGCCAGCAGCTTGGCCCCAGGAGGCTCTGGGGCCAACGACCTGACTTTC
CDR3: CASSLAPGGSGANDLTF

J: TRBJ2-7
size: few
D: TRBD1
V: TRBV7-2
DNA: TGTGCCAGCAGTACAAGGCCAGGGGGCTACGAGCAGTACTTC
CDR3: CASSTRPGGYEQYF

J: TRBJ2-7
size: many
D: .
V: TRBV29-1
DNA: TGCAGCGTTGAAGGAGGGGGGGGTTACGAGCAGTACTTC
CDR3: CSVEGGGGYEQYF

J: TRBJ2-6
size: .
D: .
V: TRBV29-1
DNA: TGCAGCGTTGCGAACTCTGGGGCCAACGTCCTGACTTTC
CDR3: CSVANSGANVLTF

J: TRBJ2-2
size: few
D: TRBD2
V: TRBV12-3/TRBV12-4
DNA: TGTGCCAGCAGTACCCCGAGGACTAGCGTGGACACCGGGGAGCTGTTTTTT
CDR3: CASSTPRTSVDTGELFF